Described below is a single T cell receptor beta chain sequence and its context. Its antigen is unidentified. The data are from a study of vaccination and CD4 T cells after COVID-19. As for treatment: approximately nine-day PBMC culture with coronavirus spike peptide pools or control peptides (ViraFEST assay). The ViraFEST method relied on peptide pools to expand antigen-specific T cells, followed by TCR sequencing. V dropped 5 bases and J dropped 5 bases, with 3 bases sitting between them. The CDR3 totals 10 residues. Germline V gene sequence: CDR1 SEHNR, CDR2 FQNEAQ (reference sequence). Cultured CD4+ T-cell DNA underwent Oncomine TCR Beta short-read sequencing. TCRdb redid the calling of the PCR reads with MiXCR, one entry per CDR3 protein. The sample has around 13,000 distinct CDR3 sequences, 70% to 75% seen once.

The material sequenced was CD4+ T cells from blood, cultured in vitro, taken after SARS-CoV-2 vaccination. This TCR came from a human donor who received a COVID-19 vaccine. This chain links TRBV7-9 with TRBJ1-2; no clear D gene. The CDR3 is CASSQYGYTF. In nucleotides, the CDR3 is TGTGCCAGCAGCCAATATGGCTACACCTTC.